This T cell receptor (beta chain) was profiled in a study of blood T cell repertoires in COVID-19. Across the whole study: The United States, Italy and Spain were the sources of the acute and convalescent COVID-19 samples.

This CDR3 is built from 13 residues. Germline V lookup: CDR1 KGHSH, CDR2 LQKENI. V was clipped by 1 base and J by 1 base, with 4 bases between them. Only a few counts were recorded for this clone. Original processing notes: Scientists estimated how many nucleated cells there were by amplifying reference gene primers. Assay: immunoSEQ multiplex PCR; the TCRdb copy retains only in-frame clones and omits some. That table furnishes V, J and clone size, whereas the DNA furnished D and trimming. This table has roughly 270,000 clones, approximately 82% appearing once. Living in about two dozen US areas, the participants were between roughly 18 and 90 years of age. Donors were grouped by their self-reported clinical history.

The TCR comes from a middle-aged man who had been exposed to COVID-19. J is TRBJ1-1 and V is TRBV18, with D uncertain. The source material was PBMCs or T cells enriched from blood (not recorded which). The CDR3 spells CASSPRGNTEAFF. The CDR3 coding sequence is TGTGCCAGCTCACCACGCGGGAACACTGAAGCTTTCTTT.